This T cell receptor beta chain is drawn from a study of blood T cell repertoires in COVID-19. Assay used: immunoSEQ multiplex PCR; TCRdb lists only in-frame clones, some missing. The repertoire holds approximately 150,000 clones, with about 87% as singletons. In assigning cohorts, the study relied on participant-reported clinical history. Recovered Cohort 3 donors showed two negative PCRs, clearance, or symptom resolution. The V gene end was trimmed by 6 bases and the J gene end by 2 bases; junction bases not matched to a gene: 3. The CDR3 extends over 14 amino acids. Germline CDR1 is MNHEY and CDR2 is SVGAGI.

The receptor comes from a man in his sixties who had recovered from COVID-19. The sequencing input was PBMCs or T cells enriched from blood (not recorded which). The chain employs TRBV6-5 and TRBJ2-2; TRBD1 matches at 7 bases. The DNA for the CDR3 is TGTGCCAGCAGGCGACAGGGAAACACCGGGGAGCTGTTTTTT. Protein: CASRRQGNTGELFF.